This TCR beta chain is from a study of blood T cell repertoires in COVID-19. V dropped 4 bases and J dropped 11; count of bases not matched to a gene: 7. The length of the CDR3 is 13 residues. Germline CDR1 ENHRY, CDR2 SYGVKD. Only in-frame clones appear in the TCRdb table, and some are missing; sequencing was by immunoSEQ multiplex PCR. Of 350,000 to 450,000 clones in the sample, around nine tenths were seen once. Sequences were obtained from PBMCs or T cells enriched from blood (not recorded which). The chain is built from TRBV10-3 and TRBJ1-1, with 10 bases identical to TRBD1. The origin of this receptor is a woman aged 18-29 years who had been exposed to COVID-19. The CDR3, as DNA: TGTGCCATCAGTGTAGAGACAGGGGGCCCGGCTTTCTTT. This codes for CAISVETGGPAFF.